This T cell receptor beta chain was captured in a study of spatial heterogeneity in lung cancer (dated by TCRdb to between 2018 and 2021). General notes on the study: Beta-chain transcripts were consistently detected in greater numbers than alpha-chain transcripts, which likely reflected higher beta-chain transcript abundance. At surgery, 220 tumor regions, around 64 matched nontumor lung samples and 56 PBMC samples were TCR-sequenced for both alpha and beta chains. In the raw uncorrected reads, each unique combination of TCR and UMI appeared on average more than ten times. The study quantitatively compared TCR alpha and beta repertoires across multiple tumor regions, matched nontumor lung and blood in non-small cell lung cancer. In tumor regions, TCR transcript counts showed a strong correlation with a T cell transcriptional module score derived from matched bulk RNA-seq. Nonsynonymous mutation counts, determined by whole-exome sequencing of tumor tissue, were related to features of the TCR repertoire. Results the study describes overall, beyond this receptor: The tumor nonsynonymous mutation count correlated with the number of expanded intratumoral alpha and beta TCRs. Confirming at a functional level the hypothesis that regional TCRs recognize regional mutations was considered to require additional single-cell paired TCR alpha and beta sequencing. Counts of ubiquitous and regional expanded TCRs were found to correlate with counts of ubiquitous and regional nonsynonymous mutations, respectively. TCR-seq coverage of tumor T cells was estimated to be only roughly 7.5% for alpha chains and more than 11% for beta chains.

Libraries were prepared through 5' RACE. This sample was sequenced with a NextSeq 500. The TCR library protocol attached a unique molecular identifier to each TCR cDNA molecule to allow correction of PCR and sequencing errors. As for how the authors treated the data: TCR identification, UMI-based error correction and CDR3 extraction were performed with Decombinator tools. Expanded TCRs were defined as those above a frequency of 2 per 1,000, corresponding to the top 1% of the tumor frequency distribution. Expanded tumor TCRs were classed as regional if statistically deemed absent (corrected P<0.05) from at least one tumor region, otherwise ubiquitous. Rényi diversity was computed with the R vegan package after subsampling each repertoire 100 times to 5,000 TCRs. CDR3 similarity networks were constructed using string-kernel similarity of amino acid triplets, with links drawn between CDR3s whose pairwise similarity was above 0.82. The public reads were run again by TCRdb, first through fastp at Q25 and then through MiXCR, and only productive beta chains were kept. Every distinct CDR3 protein forms one entry, paired with its most common genes and DNA. TCRdb's processing, not the authors', yielded these V and J calls. The sample has over 10,000 distinct CDR3 sequences on record, roughly 5% of them singletons. Approximately 25% of the sample is in the top ten clones.

What this sample's time point label stands for: sample taken at primary tumor resection. Samples were obtained from around 72 patients with early-stage, untreated non-small cell lung cancer from the lung TRACERx cohort. Whole RNA extracted from tumor and nontumor lung tissue, or from cryopreserved PBMC samples, was used for TCR sequencing without cell sorting. Only patients for whom sufficient RNA was available from at least two tumor regions were selected for TCR sequencing. Before selection, tumor and adjacent nontumor lung specimens were reviewed by a lung pathologist. Relative to its sample, this clonotype is medium-sized (0.01 to 0.1%). Its recognized antigen is unknown. Base qualities are missing; no much larger clone stands one base away. There are 16 amino acids in the CDR3, from cysteine to phenylalanine inclusive. Only the CDR3 DNA stays, 48 bases, in frame from base 1. The germline ends are 18 bases apart after V is trimmed by 6 bases and J by 6 bases.

This TCR was sampled from a male donor with early-stage non-small cell lung cancer. The chain was built from TRBV12-3 or TRBV12-4 and TRBJ1-6; the D gene lacks a confident call. The source material was lung tumor tissue, sampled at surgery. The nucleotide sequence is TGTGCCAGCAGATCTGACCTGACAAGCGCTAATTCACCCCTCCACTTT. It specifies CASRSDLTSANSPLHF.